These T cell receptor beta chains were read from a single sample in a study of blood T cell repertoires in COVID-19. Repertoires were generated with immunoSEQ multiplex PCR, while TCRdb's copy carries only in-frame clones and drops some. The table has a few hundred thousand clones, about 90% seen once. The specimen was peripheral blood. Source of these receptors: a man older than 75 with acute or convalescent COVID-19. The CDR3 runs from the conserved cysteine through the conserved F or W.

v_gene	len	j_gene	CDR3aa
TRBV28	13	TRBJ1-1	CASSEGARTEAFF
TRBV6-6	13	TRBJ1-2	CASSPDRTYGYTF
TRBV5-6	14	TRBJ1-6	CASSLGGQTSPLHF
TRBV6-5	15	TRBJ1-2	CASSSPTQAYYGYTF
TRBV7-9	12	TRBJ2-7	CASSSDTYEQYF
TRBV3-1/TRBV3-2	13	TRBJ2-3	CASSQGASDTQYF
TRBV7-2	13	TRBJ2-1	CASSTSSYNEQFF
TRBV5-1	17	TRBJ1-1	CASSLSGNAGRGTEAFF
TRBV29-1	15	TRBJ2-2	CSVRTSGSNTGELFF
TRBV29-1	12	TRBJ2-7	CSVERDRQEQYF
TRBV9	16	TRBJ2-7	CASSVSASGNSYEQYF
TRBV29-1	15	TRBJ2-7	CSVEDAGPLTYEQYF
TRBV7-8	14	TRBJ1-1	CASSPGLEHTEAFF
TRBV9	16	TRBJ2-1	CASSYAGALPYNEQFF
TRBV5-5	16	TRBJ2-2	CASSPPLGESTGELFF
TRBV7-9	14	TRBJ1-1	CASSSGQDHTEAFF
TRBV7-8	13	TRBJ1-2	CASSLATGRGYTF
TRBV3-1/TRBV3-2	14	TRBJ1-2	CASSQQGVGYGYTF
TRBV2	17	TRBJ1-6	CASTKGRQGAFNSPLHF
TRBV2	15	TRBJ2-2	CASTPYPANTGELFF